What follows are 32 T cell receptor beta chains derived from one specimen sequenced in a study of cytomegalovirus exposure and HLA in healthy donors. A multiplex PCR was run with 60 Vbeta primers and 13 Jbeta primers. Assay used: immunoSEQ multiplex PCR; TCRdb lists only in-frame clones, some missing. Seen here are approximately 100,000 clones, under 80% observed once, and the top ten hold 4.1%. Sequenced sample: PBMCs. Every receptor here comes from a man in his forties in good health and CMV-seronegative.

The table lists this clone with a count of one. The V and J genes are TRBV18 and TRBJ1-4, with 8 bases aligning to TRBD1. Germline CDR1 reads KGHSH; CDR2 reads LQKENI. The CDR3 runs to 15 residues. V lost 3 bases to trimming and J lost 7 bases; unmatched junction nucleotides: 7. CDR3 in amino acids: CASSPGQVGLEKLFF. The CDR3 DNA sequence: TGTGCCAGCTCACCGGGACAGGTCGGACTTGAAAAACTGTTTTTT. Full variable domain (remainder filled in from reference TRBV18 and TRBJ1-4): NAGVMQNPRHLVRRRGQEARLRCSPMKGHSHVYWYRQLPEEGLKFMVYLQKENIIDESGMPKERFSAEFPKEGPSILRIQQVVRGDSAAYFCASSPGQVGLEKLFFGSGTQLSVL.

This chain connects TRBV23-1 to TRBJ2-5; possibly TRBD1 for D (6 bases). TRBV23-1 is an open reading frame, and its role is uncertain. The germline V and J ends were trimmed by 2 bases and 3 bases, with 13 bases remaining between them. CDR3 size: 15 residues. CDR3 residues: CASSQLTDREETQYF. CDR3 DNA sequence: TGCGCCAGCAGTCAACTAACGGACAGAGAAGAGACCCAGTACTTC.

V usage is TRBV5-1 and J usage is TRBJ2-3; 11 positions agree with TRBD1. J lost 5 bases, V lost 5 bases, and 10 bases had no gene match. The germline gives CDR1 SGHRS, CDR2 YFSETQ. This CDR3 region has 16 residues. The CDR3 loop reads CASRPMDRGLGDTQYF. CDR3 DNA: TGCGCCAGCAGACCTATGGACAGGGGGCTGGGAGATACGCAGTATTTT.

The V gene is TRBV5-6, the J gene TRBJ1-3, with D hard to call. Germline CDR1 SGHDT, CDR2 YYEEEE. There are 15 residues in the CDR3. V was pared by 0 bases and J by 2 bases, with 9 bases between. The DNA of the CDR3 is TGTGCCAGCAGCTTGGGGCGGATGCCTGGAAACACCATATATTTT. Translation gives CASSLGRMPGNTIYF.

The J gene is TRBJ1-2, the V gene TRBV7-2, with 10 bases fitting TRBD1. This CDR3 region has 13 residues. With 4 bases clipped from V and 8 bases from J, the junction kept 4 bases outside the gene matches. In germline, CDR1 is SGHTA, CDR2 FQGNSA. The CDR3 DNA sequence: TGTGCCAGCAGCTCCGGGACAGGGGAGGGCTACACCTTC. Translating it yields CASSSGTGEGYTF.

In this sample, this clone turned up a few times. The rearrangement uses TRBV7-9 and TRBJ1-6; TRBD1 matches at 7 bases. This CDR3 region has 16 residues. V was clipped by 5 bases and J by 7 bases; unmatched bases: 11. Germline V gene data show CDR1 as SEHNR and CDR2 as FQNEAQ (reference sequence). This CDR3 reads CASSPTGSGQNSPLHF. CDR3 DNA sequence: TGTGCCAGCAGCCCGACAGGGTCCGGTCAAAATTCACCCCTCCACTTT.

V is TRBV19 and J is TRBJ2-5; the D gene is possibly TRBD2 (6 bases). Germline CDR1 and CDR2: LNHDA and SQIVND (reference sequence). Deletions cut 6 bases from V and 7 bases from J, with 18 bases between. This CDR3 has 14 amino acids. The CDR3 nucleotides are TGTGCCAGTAGCGCGGGGTGGGGGTCGGGGACCCAGTACTTC. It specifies CASSAGWGSGTQYF.

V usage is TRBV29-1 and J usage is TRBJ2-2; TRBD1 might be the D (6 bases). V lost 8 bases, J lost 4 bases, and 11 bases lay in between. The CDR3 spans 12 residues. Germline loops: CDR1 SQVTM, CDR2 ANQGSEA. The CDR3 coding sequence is TGCAGCCAGAAGGACAGCACCGGGGAGCTGTTTTTT. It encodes CSQKDSTGELFF.

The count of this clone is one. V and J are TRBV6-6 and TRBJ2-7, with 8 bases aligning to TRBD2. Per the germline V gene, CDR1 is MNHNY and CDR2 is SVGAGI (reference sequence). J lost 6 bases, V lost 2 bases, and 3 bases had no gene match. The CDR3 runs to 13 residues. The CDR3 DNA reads TGTGCCAGCAGTTACCACGGGGGGGGCGAGCAGTACTTC. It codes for CASSYHGGGEQYF.

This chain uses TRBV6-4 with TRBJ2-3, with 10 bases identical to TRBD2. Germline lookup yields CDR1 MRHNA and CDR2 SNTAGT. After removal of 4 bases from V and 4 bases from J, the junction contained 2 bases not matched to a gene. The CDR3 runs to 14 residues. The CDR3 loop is CASSGLAGADTQYF. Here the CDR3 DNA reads TGTGCCAGCAGTGGACTAGCGGGTGCAGATACGCAGTATTTT.

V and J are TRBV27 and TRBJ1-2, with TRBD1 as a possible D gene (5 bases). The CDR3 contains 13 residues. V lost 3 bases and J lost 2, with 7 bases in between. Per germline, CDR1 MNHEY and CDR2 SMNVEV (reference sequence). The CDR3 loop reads CASSFRGNYGYTF. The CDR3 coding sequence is TGTGCCAGCAGTTTTCGGGGGAACTATGGCTACACCTTC.

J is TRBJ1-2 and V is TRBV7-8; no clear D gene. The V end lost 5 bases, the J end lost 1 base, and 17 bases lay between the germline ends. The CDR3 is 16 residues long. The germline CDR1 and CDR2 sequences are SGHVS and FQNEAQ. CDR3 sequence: CASSVGGPVVNYGYTF. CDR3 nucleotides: TGTGCCAGCAGCGTCGGTGGGCCGGTCGTTAACTATGGCTACACCTTC. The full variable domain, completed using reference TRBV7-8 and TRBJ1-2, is GAGVSQSPRYKVAKRGQDVALRCDPISGHVSLFWYQQALGQGPEFLTYFQNEAQLDKSGLPSDRFFAERPEGSVSTLKIQRTQQEDSAVYLCASSVGGPVVNYGYTFGSGTRLTVV.

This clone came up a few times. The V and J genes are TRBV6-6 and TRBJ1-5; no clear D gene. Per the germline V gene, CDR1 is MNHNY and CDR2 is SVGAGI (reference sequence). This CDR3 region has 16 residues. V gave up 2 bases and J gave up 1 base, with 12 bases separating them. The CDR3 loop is CASSYHSGSSNQPQHF. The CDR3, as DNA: TGTGCCAGCAGTTACCACTCGGGGTCGAGCAATCAGCCCCAGCATTTT.

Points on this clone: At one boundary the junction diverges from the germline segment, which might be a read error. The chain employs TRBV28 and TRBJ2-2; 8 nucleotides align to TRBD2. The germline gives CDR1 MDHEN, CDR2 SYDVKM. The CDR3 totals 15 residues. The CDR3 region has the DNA TGTGCCAGCAGTTTAGTAGGCAGTGCTAGCGGGCAGCTGTTTTTT. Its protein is CASSLVGSASGQLFF.

This CDR3 reads CASSLGPTSTDTQYF. The CDR3 nucleotides read TGTGCCAGCAGCTTGGGACCGACTAGCACAGATACGCAGTATTTT. The gene calls are TRBV5-6 and TRBJ2-3; D is undetermined. The ends were cut back, 0 bases at V and 0 bases at J, with 8 bases in the middle. The CDR3 consists of 15 residues. The germline V gene has CDR1 SGHDT and CDR2 YYEEEE. Together with reference TRBV5-6 and TRBJ2-3, the CDR3 gives the full variable domain: DAGVTQSPTHLIKTRGQQVTLRCSPKSGHDTVSWYQQALGQGPQFIFQYYEEEERQRGNFPDRFSGHQFPNYSSELNVNALLLGDSALYLCASSLGPTSTDTQYFGPGTRLTVL.

This CDR3 reads CASSPFRDWDTEAFF. CDR3 in DNA: TGTGCCAGCTCACCCTTCAGGGATTGGGACACTGAAGCTTTCTTT. The rearrangement uses TRBV18 and TRBJ1-1; D might be TRBD1 (5 bases). In germline, CDR1 is KGHSH, CDR2 LQKENI. Deletions cut 3 bases from V and 3 bases from J, with 14 bases between. The CDR3 sequence is 15 residues long.

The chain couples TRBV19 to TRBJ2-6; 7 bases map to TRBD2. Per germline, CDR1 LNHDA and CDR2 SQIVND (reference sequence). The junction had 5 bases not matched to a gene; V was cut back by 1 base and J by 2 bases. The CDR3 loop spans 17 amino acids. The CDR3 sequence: CASSIGAGVAGANVLTF. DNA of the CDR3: TGTGCCAGTAGTATAGGGGCGGGGGTTGCTGGGGCCAACGTCCTGACTTTC.

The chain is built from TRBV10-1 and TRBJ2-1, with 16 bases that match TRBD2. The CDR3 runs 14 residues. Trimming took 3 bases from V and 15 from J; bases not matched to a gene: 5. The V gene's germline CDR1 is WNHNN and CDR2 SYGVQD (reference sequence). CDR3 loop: CASSEGTSGGAWFF. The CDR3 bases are TGCGCCAGCAGTGAAGGGACTAGCGGGGGGGCCTGGTTCTTC.

This CDR3 is CASSPLGGRGDTQYF. DNA of the CDR3: TGCGCCAGCAGCCCCCTGGGGGGGAGGGGAGATACGCAGTATTTT. The chain is built from TRBV5-1 and TRBJ2-3; 7 positions match TRBD2. Germline CDR1 and CDR2: SGHRS and YFSETQ. The CDR3 sequence is 15 residues long. Trimming removed 4 bases from V and 5 bases from J; junction bases left unmatched: 10.

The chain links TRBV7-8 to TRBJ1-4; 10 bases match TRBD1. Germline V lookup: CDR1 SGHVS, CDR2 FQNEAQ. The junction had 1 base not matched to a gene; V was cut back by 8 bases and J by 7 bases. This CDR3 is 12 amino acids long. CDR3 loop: CASRDRGEKLFF. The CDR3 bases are TGTGCCAGCCGGGACAGGGGTGAAAAACTGTTTTTT.

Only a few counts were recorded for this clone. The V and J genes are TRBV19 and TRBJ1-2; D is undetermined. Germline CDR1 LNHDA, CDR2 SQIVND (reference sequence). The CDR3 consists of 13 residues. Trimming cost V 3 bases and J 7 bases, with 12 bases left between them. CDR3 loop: CASSIFPTGGYTF. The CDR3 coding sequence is TGTGCCAGTAGTATTTTTCCGACGGGTGGCTACACCTTC.

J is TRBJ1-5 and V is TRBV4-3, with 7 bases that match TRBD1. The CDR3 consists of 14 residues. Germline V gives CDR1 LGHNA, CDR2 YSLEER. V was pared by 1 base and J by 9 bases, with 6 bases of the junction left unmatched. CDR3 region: CASSQVDRAGPQHF. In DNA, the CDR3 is TGCGCCAGCAGCCAAGTCGACAGGGCTGGGCCCCAGCATTTT.

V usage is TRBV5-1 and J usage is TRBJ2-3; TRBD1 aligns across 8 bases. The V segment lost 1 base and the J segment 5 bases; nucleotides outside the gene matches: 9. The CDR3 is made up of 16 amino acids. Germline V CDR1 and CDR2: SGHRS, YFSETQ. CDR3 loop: CASSLRSGQGGDTQYF. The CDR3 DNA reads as TGCGCCAGCAGCTTGAGGAGCGGACAGGGAGGAGATACGCAGTATTTT.

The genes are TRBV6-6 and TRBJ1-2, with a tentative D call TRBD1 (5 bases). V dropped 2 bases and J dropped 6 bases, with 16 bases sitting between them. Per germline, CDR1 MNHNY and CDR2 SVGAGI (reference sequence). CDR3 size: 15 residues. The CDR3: CASSYEMQGVNGYTF. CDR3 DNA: TGTGCCAGCAGTTACGAGATGCAGGGCGTGAATGGCTACACCTTC.

The CDR3 here is CASTPREAYQETQYF. For the CDR3, the DNA is TGTGCCAGCACCCCCCGGGAGGCGTACCAAGAGACCCAGTACTTC. The rearrangement joins TRBV7-9 to TRBJ2-5; 7 bases are shared with TRBD2. Per germline, CDR1 SEHNR and CDR2 FQNEAQ (reference sequence). This CDR3 has 15 amino acids. The V segment lost 7 bases and the J segment 0 bases; nucleotides outside the gene matches: 8.

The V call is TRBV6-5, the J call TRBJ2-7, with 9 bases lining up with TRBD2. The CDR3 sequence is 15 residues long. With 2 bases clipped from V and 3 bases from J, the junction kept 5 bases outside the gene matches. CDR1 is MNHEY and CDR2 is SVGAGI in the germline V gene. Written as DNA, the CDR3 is TGTGCCAGCAGTTACATACTAGCGGGTCACTACGAGCAGTACTTC. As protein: CASSYILAGHYEQYF.

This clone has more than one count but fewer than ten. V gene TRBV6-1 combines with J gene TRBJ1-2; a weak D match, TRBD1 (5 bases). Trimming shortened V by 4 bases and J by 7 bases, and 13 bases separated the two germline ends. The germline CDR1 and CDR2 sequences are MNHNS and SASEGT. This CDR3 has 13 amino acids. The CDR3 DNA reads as TGTGCCAGCAGTGGGGGACTAGAGCCTGGCTACACCTTC. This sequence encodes CASSGGLEPGYTF.

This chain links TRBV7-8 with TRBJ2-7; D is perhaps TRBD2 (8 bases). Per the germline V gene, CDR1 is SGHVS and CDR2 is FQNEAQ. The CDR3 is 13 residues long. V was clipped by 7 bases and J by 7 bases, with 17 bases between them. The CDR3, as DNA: TGTGCCAGCACTCGGGAGGGGGCGCAAGAGCAGTACGTC. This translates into CASTREGAQEQYV.

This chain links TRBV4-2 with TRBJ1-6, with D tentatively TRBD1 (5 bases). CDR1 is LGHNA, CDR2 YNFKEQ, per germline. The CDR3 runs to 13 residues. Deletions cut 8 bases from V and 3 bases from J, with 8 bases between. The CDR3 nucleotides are TGTGCCAGCGGCAGGGACTATAATTCACCCCTCCACTTT. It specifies CASGRDYNSPLHF.

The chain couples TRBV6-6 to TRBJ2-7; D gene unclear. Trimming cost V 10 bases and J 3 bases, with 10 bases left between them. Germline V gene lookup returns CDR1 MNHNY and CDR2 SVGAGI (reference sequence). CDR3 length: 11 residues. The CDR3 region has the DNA TGTGCCACCCGTTTAGACTACGAGCAGTACTTC. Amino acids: CATRLDYEQYF.

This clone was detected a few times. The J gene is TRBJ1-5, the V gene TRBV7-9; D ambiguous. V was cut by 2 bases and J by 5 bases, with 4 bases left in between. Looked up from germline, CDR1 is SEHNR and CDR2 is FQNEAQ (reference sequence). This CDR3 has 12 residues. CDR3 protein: CASSLPDQPQHF. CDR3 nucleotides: TGTGCCAGCAGCTTACCCGATCAGCCCCAGCATTTT.

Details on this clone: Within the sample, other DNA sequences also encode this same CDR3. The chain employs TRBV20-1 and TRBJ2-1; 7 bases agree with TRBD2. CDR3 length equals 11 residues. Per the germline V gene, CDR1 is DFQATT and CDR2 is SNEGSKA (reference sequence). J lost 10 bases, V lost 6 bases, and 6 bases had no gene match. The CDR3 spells CSARTSNEQFF. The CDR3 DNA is TGCAGTGCAAGGACTAGTAACGAGCAGTTCTTC.